These 25 T cell receptor beta chains originate from one sample sequenced in a study of blood T cell repertoires in COVID-19. Assay: immunoSEQ multiplex PCR; the TCRdb copy retains only in-frame clones and omits some. The table records about 190,000 clones, around nine tenths of them present only once. The sequenced sample consisted of peripheral blood. All receptors come from a woman aged 40 to 50 who had recovered from COVID-19.

The chain employs TRBV5-1 and TRBJ1-1, with TRBD1 as a possible D gene (6 bases). Trimming took 2 bases from V and 4 from J, leaving 9 bases between them. Germline assignment: CDR1 SGHRS and CDR2 YFSETQ. The CDR3 sequence is 13 residues long. The CDR3 DNA sequence: TGCGCCAGCAGCTTCCGGGGGGCCACTGAAGCTTTCTTT. Amino acids: CASSFRGATEAFF.

This chain links TRBV4-2 with TRBJ1-6; D gene ambiguous. The CDR3 covers 16 residues. The V gene's germline CDR1 is LGHNA and CDR2 YNFKEQ. Trimming left V 4 bases short and J 8 bases short, with 18 bases between. The CDR3 DNA reads as TGTGCCAGCAGCCGCCGAGAGGGCCACGCAGATTCACCCCTCCACTTT. As protein: CASSRREGHADSPLHF.

The chain has TRBV19 and TRBJ2-5; 9 bases are a match to TRBD2. The CDR3 loop spans 17 amino acids. Germline CDR1 is LNHDA and CDR2 is SQIVND (reference sequence). The V gene end was trimmed by 5 bases and the J gene end by 3 bases; junction bases not matched to a gene: 13. DNA of the CDR3: TGTGCCAGTAGTCCACATATCTCGACTAGCGGTAAAGAGACCCAGTACTTC. This encodes CASSPHISTSGKETQYF.

The J gene is TRBJ1-1, the V gene TRBV6-5; D is undetermined. The CDR3 runs 13 residues. V gave up 7 bases and J gave up 0 bases, with 9 bases separating them. Germline values: CDR1 MNHEY, CDR2 SVGAGI. CDR3 sequence reads: CASTLGVNTEAFF. The CDR3 bases are TGTGCCAGCACCCTAGGAGTGAACACTGAAGCTTTCTTT.

This clone appeared once. The chain employs TRBV7-7 and TRBJ2-5; D is possibly TRBD2 (5 bases). V was clipped by 5 bases and J by 4 bases, with 20 bases between them. The CDR3 runs to 16 residues. Germline values: CDR1 SSHAT, CDR2 FNYEAQ (reference sequence). CDR3 in amino acids: CASSLNFGSAGETQYF. The DNA of the CDR3 is TGTGCCAGCAGCCTAAACTTCGGGTCGGCGGGAGAGACCCAGTACTTC. The full variable domain, in which reference TRBV7-7 and TRBJ2-5 provide the parts outside the CDR3, is GAGVSQSPRYKVTKRGQDVTLRCDPISSHATLYWYQQALGQGPEFLTYFNYEAQPDKSGLPSDRFSAERPEGSISTLTIQRTEQRDSAMYRCASSLNFGSAGETQYFGPGTRLLVL.

This clone came up a few times. The genes are TRBV6-5 and TRBJ2-7, with 9 bases lining up with TRBD1. CDR3 length equals 14 residues. Germline V gives CDR1 MNHEY, CDR2 SVGAGI. V lost 11 bases to trimming and J lost 4 bases; unmatched junction nucleotides: 12. In DNA, the CDR3 is TGTGCCGCGGCCCCGGGACAGGGTAAATACGAGCAGTACTTC. This encodes CAAAPGQGKYEQYF.

The chain uses TRBV6-6 and TRBJ2-7; D is undetermined. With 5 bases removed from V and 0 bases from J, the gap between germline ends came to 11 bases. The CDR3 is 14 residues long. Germline V gene lookup returns CDR1 MNHNY and CDR2 SVGAGI (reference sequence). The chain's CDR3 is CASSTTRSSYEQYF. For the CDR3, the DNA is TGTGCCAGCAGTACGACTCGTTCCTCCTACGAGCAGTACTTC.

This chain joins TRBV5-1 and TRBJ2-2; 7 positions match TRBD2. The CDR3 covers 17 residues. Germline values: CDR1 SGHRS, CDR2 YFSETQ. Trimming took 2 bases from V and 0 from J; bases not matched to a gene: 7. In DNA form, the CDR3 reads TGCGCCAGCAGCTTCCACCCTAGCGGAGCGAACACCGGGGAGCTGTTTTTT. It encodes CASSFHPSGANTGELFF.

J is TRBJ2-7 and V is TRBV11-3; D possibly corresponds to TRBD1 (5 bases). From germline, CDR1 is SGHNT and CDR2 YENEEA. The CDR3 totals 13 residues. The ends were cut back, 4 bases at V and 3 bases at J, with 10 bases in the middle. The CDR3 DNA follows: TGTGCCAGCAGCTCCAGCACAGGCTACGAGCAGTACTTC. Its translation is CASSSSTGYEQYF.

This rearrangement joins TRBV7-9 to TRBJ2-1; 12 bases line up with TRBD2. Germline-derived CDR1 and CDR2 are SEHNR and FQNEAQ (reference sequence). The V gene end was trimmed by 1 base and the J gene end by 4 bases; junction bases not matched to a gene: 2. The CDR3 length is 16 residues. For the CDR3, the DNA is TGTGCCAGCAGCTTAGGTACTAGCGGGAGGTACAATGAGCAGTTCTTC. Residues: CASSLGTSGRYNEQFF.

The chain links TRBV6-2 or TRBV6-3 to TRBJ1-5; tentative D call: TRBD1 (5 bases). V lost 3 bases and J lost 3, with 18 bases in between. Germline V lookup: CDR1 MNHEY, CDR2 SVGEGT. There are 17 residues in the CDR3. CDR3 sequence (DNA): TGTGCCAGCAGTTATATGCCGCGGGACGGTGACAATCAGCCCCAGCATTTT. Residues: CASSYMPRDGDNQPQHF.

The V call is TRBV10-3, the J call TRBJ2-3; 10 nucleotides match TRBD2. CDR3 size: 13 residues. V trimming: 8 bases; J trimming: 2 bases; junction bases outside the gene matches: 1. The germline gives CDR1 ENHRY, CDR2 SYGVKD. CDR3: CAIGTSVTDTQYF. The CDR3 DNA follows: TGTGCCATCGGGACTAGCGTCACAGATACGCAGTATTTT.

The chain uses TRBV6-2 or TRBV6-3 and TRBJ2-1; maybe TRBD2 (5 bases). The germline V gene has CDR1 MNHEY and CDR2 SVGEGT. This CDR3 comprises 16 residues. V was cut by 6 bases and J by 3 bases, with 18 bases left in between. The CDR3 coding sequence is TGTGCCAGCAGCCCTAGGCGTTCTAGCCTCTACAATGAGCAGTTCTTC. Its translation is CASSPRRSSLYNEQFF.

The chain recombines TRBV3-1 (or the pseudogene TRBV3-2) with TRBJ1-4; weak D call: TRBD1 (5 bases). Germline assignment: CDR1 LGHDT and CDR2 YNNKEL (reference sequence). V was cut by 1 base and J by 7 bases, with 13 bases left in between. The CDR3 runs to 15 residues. The CDR3 sequence is CASSQGGVVVEKLFF. The CDR3 bases are TGTGCCAGCAGCCAAGGGGGGGTCGTCGTTGAAAAACTGTTTTTT.

The chain links TRBV30 to TRBJ1-1; no reliable D call. CDR3 length equals 12 residues. The germline V and J ends were trimmed by 3 bases and 7 bases, with 12 bases remaining between them. Germline assignment: CDR1 GTSNPN and CDR2 SVGIG (reference sequence). CDR3 protein: CAWSKTEYEAFF. CDR3 coding DNA: TGTGCCTGGAGCAAAACAGAATATGAAGCTTTCTTT.

This rearrangement joins TRBV19 to TRBJ2-7; unclear D gene. Trimming cost V 0 bases and J 6 bases, with 15 bases left between them. The CDR3 length is 15 residues. Germline V gene lookup returns CDR1 LNHDA and CDR2 SQIVND (reference sequence). The CDR3 coding sequence is TGTGCCAGTAGTATAGACCTTATCGGCACGGGCGAGCAGTACTTC. This encodes CASSIDLIGTGEQYF.

The rearrangement links TRBV7-8 to TRBJ2-2, with D possibly matching TRBD2 (5 bases). Trimming removed 5 bases at V and 6 bases at J, with 19 bases between. Germline V gene data show CDR1 as SGHVS and CDR2 as FQNEAQ. This CDR3 is 16 amino acids long. The CDR3: CASSPTHVRGPGELFF. Written as DNA, the CDR3 is TGTGCCAGCAGCCCCACGCACGTCCGCGGGCCCGGGGAGCTGTTTTTT.

This chain links TRBV29-1 with TRBJ1-2; D is undetermined. The CDR3 sequence is 16 residues long. The germline V and J ends were trimmed by 2 bases and 4 bases, with 20 bases remaining between them. Germline CDR1 reads SQVTM; CDR2 reads ANQGSEA. CDR3 amino acids: CSVEYLRSFNIYGYTF. The CDR3 region has the DNA TGCAGCGTTGAATATCTTCGGTCTTTTAATATCTATGGCTACACCTTC.

The chain links TRBV11-3 to TRBJ2-7; weak D call: TRBD1 (6 bases). CDR3 length: 16 amino acids. Germline assignment: CDR1 SGHNT and CDR2 YENEEA. V was trimmed by 5 bases and J by 1 base, leaving 18 bases between them. In DNA form, the CDR3 reads TGTGCCAGCAGCCCCGGGAACCGGGACAAGTCCTACGAGCAGTACTTC. This gives the protein CASSPGNRDKSYEQYF.

The chain links TRBV30 to TRBJ2-2; no definite D call. Germline CDR1 is GTSNPN and CDR2 is SVGIG (reference sequence). The CDR3 spans 14 residues. The ends were cut back, 5 bases at V and 5 bases at J, with 15 bases in the middle. CDR3 sequence (DNA): TGTGCCTGGGAGCACCCTAGACGGACCGGGGAGCTGTTTTTT. Protein sequence: CAWEHPRRTGELFF.

V usage is TRBV2 and J usage is TRBJ1-1; 7 bases are shared with TRBD1. Germline CDR1 reads SNHLY; CDR2 reads FYNNEI. The ends lost 7 bases at V and 1 base at J; junction bases unmatched: 6. The CDR3 contains 14 residues. Written as DNA, the CDR3 is TGTGCCAGCATGGCAGACAGGGCGAACACTGAAGCTTTCTTT. Its translation: CASMADRANTEAFF.

In its sample, this clone was seen a few times. The CDR3 loop reads CASRSIAGTGTDTQYF. CDR3 DNA: TGTGCCAGCAGGTCCATAGCGGGGACCGGGACGGATACGCAGTATTTT. This chain links TRBV2 with TRBJ2-3; 8 bases fit TRBD2. The junction had 14 bases not matched to a gene; V was cut back by 6 bases and J by 6 bases. CDR3 length: 16 amino acids. Per the germline V gene, CDR1 is SNHLY and CDR2 is FYNNEI.

The rearrangement joins TRBV5-1 to TRBJ1-1; TRBD1 might be the D (6 bases). V shed 6 bases and J shed 8 bases, with 23 bases lying between them. CDR3 length equals 15 residues. The germline CDR1 and CDR2 sequences are SGHRS and YFSETQ. CDR3 nucleotides: TGCGCCAGCACCTATAACCCACAGGGCATCGCGGAAGCTTTCTTT. Translated: CASTYNPQGIAEAFF.

The CDR3 DNA follows: TGTGCCAGCAGCCTATCCCGGACAGGGAACACTGAAGCTTTCTTT. Translated: CASSLSRTGNTEAFF. This sequence joins TRBV11-2 and TRBJ1-1; 7 bases are a match to TRBD1. The CDR3 is made up of 15 amino acids. The ends lost 5 bases at V and 1 base at J; junction bases unmatched: 7. Germline V gene data show CDR1 as SGHAT and CDR2 as FQNNGV.

The chain is built from TRBV6-1 and TRBJ1-4; D possibly corresponds to TRBD1 (5 bases). This CDR3 spans 15 amino acids. Trimming removed 2 bases from V and 3 bases from J, with 10 bases in between. Germline lookup yields CDR1 MNHNS and CDR2 SASEGT. The CDR3 DNA reads as TGTGCCAGCAGTGAAAGGGGCAGGCCTAATGAAAAACTGTTTTTT. This encodes CASSERGRPNEKLFF.